The rows below give T cell receptor beta chains drawn from one sample of a study of CD8 T cells in Susac syndrome. TCRdb reprocessed the immunoSEQ multiplex PCR reads with MiXCR, giving one entry per CDR3 protein. The table records more than 150,000 distinct CDR3 sequences, over 85% of them present only once. Sequencing was carried out using CD8+ T cells from PBMCs. The receptors originated from a human donor with multiple sclerosis. CDR3s include the opening cysteine and the closing phenylalanine or tryptophan. D genes are given only for firm matches. Not every row has a clone size; where given, it reads once, few, many or a size class.

j_call: TRBJ1-1
clone_size: .
d_call: .
v_call: TRBV27
cdr3_aa: CASLGWDTEAFF
cdr3_nt: TGTGCCAGCCTCGGTTGGGACACTGAAGCTTTCTTT

j_call: TRBJ2-3
clone_size: .
d_call: TRBD2
v_call: TRBV9
cdr3_aa: CASSVAASGGTDTQYF
cdr3_nt: TGTGCCAGCAGCGTAGCGGCTAGCGGGGGCACAGATACGCAGTATTTT

j_call: TRBJ2-2
clone_size: .
d_call: .
v_call: TRBV12-5
cdr3_aa: CATAAGGELFF
cdr3_nt: TGTGCTACTGCTGCTGGCGGGGAGCTGTTTTTT

j_call: TRBJ1-1
clone_size: .
d_call: TRBD1
v_call: TRBV7-9
cdr3_aa: CASSPPDRGNTEAFF
cdr3_nt: TGTGCCAGCAGCCCCCCGGACAGGGGGAACACTGAAGCTTTCTTT

j_call: TRBJ2-7
clone_size: .
d_call: .
v_call: TRBV15
cdr3_aa: CATSHRMNYEQYF
cdr3_nt: TGTGCCACCAGCCATAGGATGAACTACGAGCAGTACTTC

j_call: TRBJ2-1
clone_size: .
d_call: TRBD1
v_call: TRBV7-9
cdr3_aa: CASSLVGLTGGQFF
cdr3_nt: TGTGCCAGCAGCTTAGTTGGTTTAACAGGGGGGCAGTTCTTC

j_call: TRBJ2-5
clone_size: .
d_call: .
v_call: TRBV27
cdr3_aa: CASSLGASNQETQYF
cdr3_nt: TGTGCCAGCAGTTTAGGAGCTAGCAACCAAGAGACCCAGTACTTC

j_call: TRBJ2-3
clone_size: .
d_call: .
v_call: TRBV30
cdr3_aa: CAWGQPTDTQYF
cdr3_nt: TGTGCCTGGGGACAGCCCACAGATACGCAGTATTTT

j_call: TRBJ2-7
clone_size: .
d_call: .
v_call: TRBV7-6
cdr3_aa: CASSPRGAPSYEQYF
cdr3_nt: TGTGCCAGCAGCCCTCGGGGCGCTCCGTCCTACGAGCAGTACTTC

j_call: TRBJ2-3
clone_size: .
d_call: .
v_call: TRBV7-9
cdr3_aa: CASSSLRETYF
cdr3_nt: TGTGCCAGCAGCTCCCTTCGGGAGACGTATTTT

j_call: TRBJ2-3
clone_size: once
d_call: .
v_call: TRBV2
cdr3_aa: CASSDAQGPDTQYF
cdr3_nt: TGTGCCAGCAGTGATGCGCAGGGGCCAGATACGCAGTATTTT

j_call: TRBJ2-7
clone_size: .
d_call: TRBD1
v_call: TRBV9
cdr3_aa: CASGTGYEQYF
cdr3_nt: TGTGCCAGCGGGACAGGGTACGAGCAGTACTTC

j_call: TRBJ1-1
clone_size: .
d_call: .
v_call: TRBV13
cdr3_aa: CASTSLLNTEAFF
cdr3_nt: TGTGCCAGCACCTCTCTCCTGAACACTGAAGCTTTCTTT

j_call: TRBJ2-1
clone_size: .
d_call: TRBD2
v_call: TRBV28
cdr3_aa: CASSSGLAGAIWNEQFF
cdr3_nt: TGTGCCAGCTCCTCGGGACTAGCGGGGGCAATCTGGAATGAGCAGTTCTTC

j_call: TRBJ1-1
clone_size: .
d_call: .
v_call: TRBV3-1
cdr3_aa: CASSQESRNTEAFF
cdr3_nt: TGTGCCAGCAGCCAAGAGTCCAGGAACACTGAAGCTTTCTTT

j_call: TRBJ2-1
clone_size: .
d_call: .
v_call: TRBV29-1
cdr3_aa: CSVEWRGREQFF
cdr3_nt: TGCAGCGTTGAATGGCGGGGGCGTGAGCAGTTCTTC

j_call: TRBJ2-1
clone_size: .
d_call: .
v_call: TRBV27
cdr3_aa: CASSSGSQVRGQFF
cdr3_nt: TGTGCCAGCAGTTCCGGGAGCCAGGTTAGGGGCCAGTTCTTC

j_call: TRBJ1-5
clone_size: .
d_call: TRBD1
v_call: TRBV6-1
cdr3_aa: CASRGTGVGLSNQPQHF
cdr3_nt: TGTGCCAGCAGAGGGACAGGGGTTGGACTTAGCAATCAGCCCCAGCATTTT

j_call: TRBJ2-7
clone_size: .
d_call: .
v_call: TRBV30
cdr3_aa: CAWAATSYEQYF
cdr3_nt: TGTGCCTGGGCAGCTACTAGCTACGAGCAGTACTTC

j_call: TRBJ1-2
clone_size: .
d_call: .
v_call: TRBV30
cdr3_aa: CAFPTVPNYGYTF
cdr3_nt: TGTGCCTTCCCGACAGTCCCCAACTATGGCTACACCTTC

j_call: TRBJ1-1
clone_size: .
d_call: TRBD1
v_call: TRBV14
cdr3_aa: CASSSRQGMFTEAFF
cdr3_nt: TGTGCCAGCAGCTCCCGACAGGGTATGTTCACTGAAGCTTTCTTT

j_call: TRBJ2-7
clone_size: .
d_call: .
v_call: TRBV5-4
cdr3_aa: CASSLGRNLDYEQYF
cdr3_nt: TGTGCCAGCAGCTTAGGACGGAACCTCGACTACGAGCAGTACTTC

j_call: TRBJ1-5
clone_size: .
d_call: .
v_call: TRBV30
cdr3_aa: CAWSQAVGNQPQHF
cdr3_nt: TGTGCCTGGAGCCAGGCTGTGGGCAATCAGCCCCAGCATTTT

j_call: TRBJ2-4
clone_size: once
d_call: .
v_call: TRBV18
cdr3_aa: CASSPGQADIQYF
cdr3_nt: TGTGCCAGCTCTCCCGGGCAAGCGGACATTCAGTACTTC

j_call: TRBJ2-3
clone_size: .
d_call: .
v_call: TRBV9
cdr3_aa: CASSAGGTDTQYF
cdr3_nt: TGTGCCAGCAGCGCAGGGGGGACAGATACGCAGTATTTT

j_call: TRBJ2-7
clone_size: once
d_call: TRBD2
v_call: TRBV9
cdr3_aa: CASSVGGTSSYEQYF
cdr3_nt: TGTGCCAGCAGCGTAGGTGGGACTAGCTCCTACGAGCAGTACTTC

j_call: TRBJ2-7
clone_size: once
d_call: .
v_call: TRBV20-1
cdr3_aa: CSARDMQGRSSYEQYF
cdr3_nt: TGCAGTGCTAGAGATATGCAGGGCCGGAGCTCCTACGAGCAGTACTTC

j_call: TRBJ2-2
clone_size: .
d_call: .
v_call: TRBV20-1
cdr3_aa: CSARGGGAWNTGELFF
cdr3_nt: TGCAGTGCTAGAGGAGGGGGGGCATGGAACACCGGGGAGCTGTTTTTT

j_call: TRBJ2-7
clone_size: .
d_call: .
v_call: TRBV20-1
cdr3_aa: CSARPRDGTFYYEQYF
cdr3_nt: TGCAGTGCTAGACCGCGGGACGGGACATTTTACTACGAGCAGTACTTC

j_call: TRBJ2-3
clone_size: .
d_call: TRBD2
v_call: TRBV29-1
cdr3_aa: CSGLLAGGLTDTQYF
cdr3_nt: TGCAGCGGACTTCTAGCGGGGGGCCTCACAGATACGCAGTATTTT

j_call: TRBJ1-1
clone_size: .
d_call: .
v_call: TRBV9
cdr3_aa: CASSGTQGGDPEAFF
cdr3_nt: TGTGCCAGCAGCGGCACACAGGGAGGCGATCCTGAAGCTTTCTTT

j_call: TRBJ1-4
clone_size: .
d_call: TRBD1
v_call: TRBV6-5
cdr3_aa: CASSYSNGDRGIEKLFF
cdr3_nt: TGTGCCAGCAGTTACTCGAATGGGGACAGGGGTATAGAAAAACTGTTTTTT

j_call: TRBJ1-5
clone_size: .
d_call: .
v_call: TRBV4-2
cdr3_aa: CASSQDGDLQGPNQPQHF
cdr3_nt: TGTGCCAGCAGCCAAGATGGAGACCTACAGGGCCCCAATCAGCCCCAGCATTTT

j_call: TRBJ1-1
clone_size: .
d_call: .
v_call: TRBV20-1
cdr3_aa: CSAHLRDGGPEAFF
cdr3_nt: TGCAGTGCTCACCTCCGGGACGGGGGCCCTGAAGCTTTCTTT

j_call: TRBJ2-5
clone_size: .
d_call: .
v_call: TRBV15
cdr3_aa: CATSRDQDFQETQYF
cdr3_nt: TGTGCCACCAGCAGAGATCAGGACTTTCAAGAGACCCAGTACTTC

j_call: TRBJ2-7
clone_size: .
d_call: TRBD2
v_call: TRBV7-9
cdr3_aa: CASSRSGGTKTYEQYF
cdr3_nt: TGTGCCAGCAGCCGATCGGGGGGGACTAAGACCTACGAGCAGTACTTC

j_call: TRBJ1-1
clone_size: .
d_call: TRBD1
v_call: TRBV9
cdr3_aa: CASSVGDRPNTEAFF
cdr3_nt: TGTGCCAGCAGCGTAGGGGACAGACCGAACACTGAAGCTTTCTTT